The 9 T cell receptor beta chains in this list originate from one sample, sequenced in a study of T cells in Graves' hyperthyroidism and ophthalmopathy. RNA transcripts gave rise to amplified TCR beta CDR3 regions. A set of HTBI primers served as the primers for a first-round RT-PCR of the TCR CDR3. In TCRdb, the multiplex PCR reads were re-called with MiXCR into one record per CDR3 protein. This table has some 720,000 distinct CDR3 sequences, less than 20% appearing once. The sample taken for sequencing was blood. Every receptor here comes from a man younger than 30 with Graves' hyperthyroidism.

A note on this clonotype: A read error may be the cause here, since a much bigger clone is one base away. This chain connects TRBV28 to TRBJ2-1; TRBD2 might be the D (5 bases). Germline CDR1 and CDR2: MDHEN and SYDVKM. The CDR3 runs 13 residues. In DNA, the CDR3 is TGTGCCAGCAGTTCGGGGAACTACAATGGGCAGTTCTTC. This translates into CASSSGNYNGQFF.

At least ten counts were recorded for this clonotype. This chain uses TRBV2 with TRBJ1-1; the D gene is possibly TRBD1 (6 bases). Germline V gene data show CDR1 as SNHLY and CDR2 as FYNNEI. The CDR3 extends over 13 amino acids. V was clipped by 8 bases and J by 0 bases, with 10 bases between them. The CDR3 nucleotides read TGTGCCAGCTACAGGGAGGTGAACACTGAAGCTTTCTTT. It specifies CASYREVNTEAFF.

This clonotype showed up just a few times. This sequence joins TRBV28 and TRBJ2-7; D is possibly TRBD1 (5 bases). The germline gives CDR1 MDHEN, CDR2 SYDVKM. Trimming shortened V by 5 bases and J by 5 bases, and 16 bases separated the two germline ends. The CDR3 has 14 residues. CDR3 region: CASSENPNRHEQYF. In nucleotides, the CDR3 is TGTGCCAGCAGTGAGAACCCCAACAGGCACGAGCAGTACTTC.

This clonotype was observed a few times. This rearrangement joins TRBV7-2 to TRBJ2-3; no definite D call. CDR3 length equals 13 residues. The germline V gene encodes CDR1 SGHTA and CDR2 FQGNSA. V lost 3 bases, J lost 0 bases, and 4 bases lay in between. Here the CDR3 DNA reads TGTGCCAGCAGCTTCGTCAGCACAGATACGCAGTATTTT. Protein: CASSFVSTDTQYF.

This clonotype was seen ten or more times. The rearrangement uses TRBV12-3 or TRBV12-4 and TRBJ2-3; D might be TRBD2 (6 bases). The CDR3 spans 18 residues. V was cut by 6 bases and J by 2 bases, with 24 bases left in between. The CDR3 bases are TGTGCCAGCAGCTATTACCGAGCCCCTAGCGCCATCACAGATACGCAGTATTTT. The encoded protein is CASSYYRAPSAITDTQYF.

The sample holds many counts of this clonotype. The rearrangement uses TRBV11-3 and TRBJ2-1, with 7 bases that match TRBD1. This CDR3 is 13 amino acids long. V lost 8 bases and J lost 4; bases outside the gene matches: 5. Per the germline V gene, CDR1 is SGHNT and CDR2 is YENEEA. CDR3 in amino acids: CASSRDSYNEQFF. The CDR3 region has the DNA TGTGCCAGCTCGAGGGACAGTTACAATGAGCAGTTCTTC.

This clonotype was observed at least ten times. The chain carries TRBV18 and TRBJ2-1, with unresolved D. The V gene lost 2 bases and the J gene lost 8 bases, with 13 bases spanning the gap. This CDR3 region has 14 residues. CDR1 and CDR2 (germline): KGHSH, LQKENI. CDR3 region: CASSPVSLLDEQFF. CDR3 nucleotides: TGTGCCAGCTCACCAGTCTCGCTCTTGGATGAGCAGTTCTTC.

The rearrangement uses TRBV9 and TRBJ2-1, with D tentatively TRBD2 (5 bases). Trimming left V 0 bases short and J 7 bases short, with 26 bases between. Germline loops: CDR1 SGDLS, CDR2 YYNGEE. The CDR3 length is 19 residues. The CDR3 nucleotides are TGTGCCAGCAGCGTAGGGGGAGTTCCGGCCGGCCTTTCGGTAAATGAGCAGTTCTTC. Residues: CASSVGGVPAGLSVNEQFF.

J is TRBJ1-1 and V is TRBV7-9, with D hard to call. The CDR3 is 15 amino acids. V was cut by 4 bases and J by 5 bases, with 17 bases left in between. Germline CDR1 reads SEHNR; CDR2 reads FQNEAQ (reference sequence). The CDR3 DNA sequence: TGTGCCAGCAGCTCTTCGACCCTCGGAGGGACTGAAGCTTTCTTT. Residues: CASSSSTLGGTEAFF.